These 25 T cell receptor beta chains were sequenced from one sample in a study of technical replicates of blood from a handful of donors. Sequencing was performed with immunoSEQ multiplex PCR; in TCRdb, only in-frame clones are kept and a portion is missing. The sample contains 65,000 to 80,000 clones, 85% to 95% of which appear only once. Sequencing used T cells isolated from PBMCs. The receptor source for this set is a human donor in good health.

The V call is TRBV7-8, the J call TRBJ1-5; TRBD1 agrees at 7 bases. CDR3 length: 13 amino acids. J was trimmed by 4 bases and V by 4 bases; bases with no gene match: 1. Germline CDR1 SGHVS, CDR2 FQNEAQ. This CDR3 is CASSWTGNQPQHF. CDR3 nucleotide sequence: TGTGCCAGCAGCTGGACAGGTAATCAGCCCCAGCATTTT.

This sequence joins TRBV2 and TRBJ2-3; D not resolved. Looked up from germline, CDR1 is SNHLY and CDR2 is FYNNEI. The V gene lost 7 bases and the J gene lost 6 bases, with 17 bases spanning the gap. The CDR3 sequence is 14 residues long. The CDR3: CASILRGVGDTQYF. As DNA, the CDR3 is TGTGCCAGCATTTTAAGAGGCGTTGGGGATACGCAGTATTTT.

V and J are TRBV5-1 and TRBJ1-1, with D perhaps TRBD1 (6 bases). CDR3 length: 17 amino acids. CDR1 and CDR2 from the germline V gene are SGHRS and YFSETQ. The ends were cut back, 0 bases at V and 2 bases at J, with 17 bases in the middle. In DNA form, the CDR3 reads TGCGCCAGCAGCTTGGGGGACATCGGAACTTATAACACTGAAGCTTTCTTT. The encoded protein is CASSLGDIGTYNTEAFF.

A single count supports this clone. The chain recombines TRBV6-5 with TRBJ2-7; 9 nucleotides match TRBD2. This CDR3 is built from 14 residues. Per the germline V gene, CDR1 is MNHEY and CDR2 is SVGAGI. The V segment lost 5 bases and the J segment 2 bases; nucleotides outside the gene matches: 4. The CDR3 here is CASSRLAAAYEQYF. The DNA of the CDR3 is TGTGCCAGCAGTCGACTAGCGGCAGCCTACGAGCAGTACTTC.

This clone has only a few counts. The V gene is TRBV30, the J gene TRBJ1-1; D is uncertain. Germline-derived CDR1 and CDR2 are GTSNPN and SVGIG (reference sequence). This CDR3 contains 12 residues. The V gene lost 2 bases and the J gene lost 0 bases, with 4 bases spanning the gap. CDR3 sequence (DNA): TGTGCCTGGAGTCAGATGAACACTGAAGCTTTCTTT. As protein: CAWSQMNTEAFF.

The chain employs TRBV6-5 and TRBJ2-1; 7 bases are shared with TRBD1. Germline trimming cut 3 bases from V and 7 bases from J; bases unmatched to any gene: 6. CDR1 and CDR2 (germline): MNHEY, SVGAGI. The CDR3 consists of 14 residues. CDR3 sequence: CASSYGRGSNEQFF. The CDR3 DNA is TGTGCCAGCAGTTATGGCAGGGGGAGTAATGAGCAGTTCTTC.

The CDR3 here is CASSAGGSYEQYF. The CDR3 nucleotides read TGTGCCAGCAGCGCCGGGGGTAGCTACGAGCAGTACTTC. The genes are TRBV5-6 and TRBJ2-7, with a tentative D call TRBD2 (6 bases). Trimming pared 4 bases from V and 3 bases from J, leaving 11 bases between. CDR3 length: 13 amino acids. The germline V gene encodes CDR1 SGHDT and CDR2 YYEEEE.

J is TRBJ2-1 and V is TRBV5-4, with TRBD1 matching over 9 bases. The CDR3 runs 15 residues. V lost 4 bases, J lost 0 bases, and 2 bases stayed unmatched. The V gene's germline CDR1 is SGHNT and CDR2 YYREEE (reference sequence). The CDR3 sequence: CASSLGQGSYNEQFF. The CDR3 DNA reads TGTGCCAGCAGCCTGGGACAGGGCTCCTACAATGAGCAGTTCTTC.

The chain uses TRBV11-2 and TRBJ2-3, with TRBD1 matching over 8 bases. There are 18 residues in the CDR3. From germline, CDR1 is SGHAT and CDR2 FQNNGV. The junction had 10 bases not matched to a gene; V was cut back by 2 bases and J by 0 bases. This CDR3 reads CASSLPGGPVPSTDTQYF. CDR3 nucleotides: TGTGCCAGCAGCTTACCAGGGGGCCCGGTCCCTAGCACAGATACGCAGTATTTT.

The rearrangement links TRBV19 to TRBJ2-1; 11 nucleotides match TRBD2. Germline trimming cut 0 bases from V and 4 bases from J; bases unmatched to any gene: 8. CDR3 length: 18 residues. In germline, CDR1 is LNHDA, CDR2 SQIVND (reference sequence). DNA for the CDR3: TGTGCCAGTAGTATAGATCTATATGCTAGCGGGAGGTACAATGAGCAGTTCTTC. Amino acids: CASSIDLYASGRYNEQFF. Complete variable domain (other parts from reference TRBV19 and TRBJ2-1): DGGITQSPKYLFRKEGQNVTLSCEQNLNHDAMYWYRQDPGQGLRLIYYSQIVNDFQKGDIAEGYSVSREKKESFPLTVTSAQKNPTAFYLCASSIDLYASGRYNEQFFGPGTRLTVL.

The CDR3 coding sequence is TGTGCCAGCAGTTTCGCACTAGCGGGAGTAGGAGAGCAGTACTTC. Translated: CASSFALAGVGEQYF. The chain combines TRBV27 with TRBJ2-7; TRBD2 matches 11 bases. Germline CDR1 reads MNHEY; CDR2 reads SMNVEV (reference sequence). This CDR3 spans 15 amino acids. The ends lost 3 bases at V and 7 bases at J; junction bases unmatched: 8.

The V and J genes are TRBV7-9 and TRBJ2-2; 7 bases map to TRBD2. After removal of 1 base from V and 5 bases from J, the junction contained 7 bases not matched to a gene. The CDR3 has 16 residues. Germline V gives CDR1 SEHNR, CDR2 FQNEAQ (reference sequence). DNA for the CDR3: TGTGCCAGCAGCTTAGAGGCGGGAGCTAGGACCGGGGAGCTGTTTTTT. This codes for CASSLEAGARTGELFF.

The chain links TRBV2 to TRBJ2-5; D gene ambiguous. Per the germline V gene, CDR1 is SNHLY and CDR2 is FYNNEI. The CDR3 runs to 13 residues. V dropped 6 bases and J dropped 2 bases, with 10 bases sitting between them. CDR3 region: CASRMAVQETQYF. CDR3 DNA sequence: TGTGCCAGCAGAATGGCAGTTCAAGAGACCCAGTACTTC. The whole variable domain, filled in from reference TRBV2 and TRBJ2-5, reads EPEVTQTPSHQVTQMGQEVILRCVPISNHLYFYWYRQILGQKVEFLVSFYNNEISEKSEIFDDQFSVERPDGSNFTLKIRSTKLEDSAMYFCASRMAVQETQYFGPGTRLLVL.

This clone came up once. J is TRBJ2-3 and V is TRBV2, with D possibly being TRBD1 (6 bases). Trimming removed 4 bases from V and 0 bases from J, with 8 bases in between. CDR1 and CDR2 from the germline V gene are SNHLY and FYNNEI. The CDR3 consists of 14 residues. Here the CDR3 DNA reads TGTGCCAGCAGTGGGGACACCAGCACAGATACGCAGTATTTT. Translation: CASSGDTSTDTQYF.

About this clone itself: Its ends do not fully match the called genes, so a read error is possible. The rearrangement uses TRBV7-7 and TRBJ2-3; 10 positions agree with TRBD2. Germline CDR1 reads SSHAT; CDR2 reads FNYEAQ (reference sequence). CDR3 size: 15 residues. The chain's CDR3 is CASSVAGGPTDTQYF. In DNA, the CDR3 is TGTGCTAGCAGCGTAGCGGGAGGTCCCACAGATACGCAGTATTTT.

This clone has only one observation. This sequence joins TRBV18 and TRBJ2-2, with TRBD1 matching 8 bases. The V and J ends lost 3 bases and 5 bases, in that order; junction bases with no gene match: 5. The CDR3 loop spans 15 amino acids. CDR1 KGHSH and CDR2 LQKENI come from the germline V gene. The CDR3 loop is CASSPQQGGTGELFF. DNA of the CDR3: TGTGCCAGCTCACCGCAACAGGGGGGTACCGGGGAGCTGTTTTTT.

The CDR3 DNA reads TGTGCCAGCAGCTTAGATGTTGGGACATCGTCCGGCTACACCTTC. Its translation is CASSLDVGTSSGYTF. V gene TRBV7-9 combines with J gene TRBJ1-2, with a possible D match to TRBD1 (6 bases). This CDR3 has 15 residues. V lost 1 base and J 8 bases, leaving 17 bases between the germline ends. CDR1 is SEHNR and CDR2 is FQNEAQ in the germline V gene (reference sequence).

The chain employs TRBV11-2 and TRBJ2-7; D call uncertain. The CDR3 runs to 12 residues. Germline assignment: CDR1 SGHAT and CDR2 FQNNGV. Trimming cost V 6 bases and J 7 bases, with 13 bases left between them. This CDR3 reads CASSFSVWEQYF. For the CDR3, the DNA is TGTGCCAGCAGTTTTTCAGTGTGGGAGCAGTACTTC. The full variable domain, its missing parts supplied by reference TRBV11-2 and TRBJ2-7, is EAGVAQSPRYKIIEKRQSVAFWCNPISGHATLYWYQQILGQGPKLLIQFQNNGVVDDSQLPKDRFSAERLKGVDSTLKIQPAKLEDSAVYLCASSFSVWEQYFGPGTRLTVT.

Points on this clone: An end of the junction differs from the germline gene, which may be a read error. This chain uses TRBV7-7 with TRBJ2-3; 8 bases line up with TRBD1. Germline CDR1 reads SSHAT; CDR2 reads FNYEAQ (reference sequence). The CDR3 loop spans 14 amino acids. The CDR3 nucleotides are TGTGCTAGCAGCTCCACGACAGGGGCAGATACGCAGTATTTT. It is translated as CASSSTTGADTQYF.

The chain combines TRBV23-1 with TRBJ1-4; 7 bases map to TRBD1. TRBV23-1 counts as an open reading frame of uncertain function. Trimming removed 4 bases from V and 10 bases from J; junction bases left unmatched: 18. This CDR3 is built from 17 residues. CDR3 loop: CASSLTGVEGLLVKLFF. The CDR3 nucleotides are TGCGCCAGCAGTCTCACAGGGGTTGAGGGATTGTTGGTAAAACTGTTTTTT.

This clone was counted once. The rearrangement links TRBV18 to TRBJ1-2, with 11 positions matching TRBD1. Germline loops: CDR1 KGHSH, CDR2 LQKENI. V was pared by 3 bases and J by 6 bases, with 3 bases of the junction left unmatched. The CDR3 runs 14 residues. The CDR3 reads CASSPGQGANGYTF. DNA of the CDR3: TGTGCCAGCTCACCTGGACAGGGGGCGAATGGCTACACCTTC.

DNA for the CDR3: TGTGCCAGCAGCCGTCCTAGGATAGCGGGACAGGAGCAGTACTTC. Translating it yields CASSRPRIAGQEQYF. The chain recombines TRBV11-2 with TRBJ2-7; perhaps TRBD2 as D (8 bases). Germline V gives CDR1 SGHAT, CDR2 FQNNGV. This CDR3 comprises 15 residues. V lost 5 bases, J lost 7 bases, and 21 bases lay in between.

The J gene is TRBJ1-2, the V gene TRBV7-8; D possibly corresponds to TRBD1 (6 bases). The CDR3 covers 14 residues. Germline V CDR1 and CDR2: SGHVS, FQNEAQ. V dropped 5 bases and J dropped 4 bases, with 14 bases sitting between them. In DNA form, the CDR3 reads TGTGCCAGCAGCCAAGGGGGTCTTAGCTATGGCTACACCTTC. Protein: CASSQGGLSYGYTF.

This sequence joins TRBV5-1 and TRBJ2-3; 9 bases map to TRBD1. After removal of 2 bases from V and 3 bases from J, the junction contained 1 base not matched to a gene. The CDR3 extends over 14 amino acids. Germline V gene lookup returns CDR1 SGHRS and CDR2 YFSETQ. The CDR3 sequence is CASSLQGATDTQYF. The DNA of the CDR3 is TGCGCCAGCAGCTTACAGGGGGCAACAGATACGCAGTATTTT.

The V call is TRBV4-2, the J call TRBJ2-7; TRBD1 agrees at 7 bases. Germline CDR1 is LGHNA and CDR2 is YNFKEQ. V shed 0 bases and J 5 bases; nucleotides not matched to a gene: 16. This CDR3 is built from 18 residues. The CDR3 coding sequence is TGTGCCAGCAGCCAAGATGTCGGGACAGTTGTGTGGTATGACGAGCAGTACTTC. The encoded protein is CASSQDVGTVVWYDEQYF.